This T cell receptor beta chain was sequenced for a study of CXCR3-negative and CXCR3-positive naive CD8 T cells. CDR1 and CDR2 from the germline V gene are SEHNR and FQNEAQ (reference sequence). The CDR3 loop spans 12 amino acids. The authors made the TRB cDNA libraries by 5' RACE using UMI labels. No DNA is given; TCRdb re-called the 5' RACE reads and lists each CDR3 protein once. Recorded for this sample: over 70,000 distinct CDR3 sequences. Naive CD8+ T cells carried a CD45RO-CCR7+CD27+CD95- phenotype. Overall study results and limits: Sequencing showed both naive subsets with comparably high diversity, and memory CD8+ cells much lower. Cryopreserved cells showed partially decreased CXCR3 expression, and most assays used fresh PBMCs. Hydrophobicity of TRB CDR3s was greater in CXCR3-positive naive cells than in CXCR3-negative naive cells.

In regard to this clonotype: Its antigen remains unidentified.

Sequencing was performed on naive CXCR3+ CD8+ T cells from blood. Noted subset: CD45RO-CCR7+CD27+CD95- naive CD8+ T cells expressing CXCR3 (TNR3+). The sequence derives from a human donor in good health. Some clones in this sample may be carry-over from other donors' samples. V gene TRBV7-9 combines with J gene TRBJ2-1; TCRdb gives TRBD1 as the D gene, but with no DNA this cannot be confirmed. The CDR3 loop is CASSLEGGGEFF.